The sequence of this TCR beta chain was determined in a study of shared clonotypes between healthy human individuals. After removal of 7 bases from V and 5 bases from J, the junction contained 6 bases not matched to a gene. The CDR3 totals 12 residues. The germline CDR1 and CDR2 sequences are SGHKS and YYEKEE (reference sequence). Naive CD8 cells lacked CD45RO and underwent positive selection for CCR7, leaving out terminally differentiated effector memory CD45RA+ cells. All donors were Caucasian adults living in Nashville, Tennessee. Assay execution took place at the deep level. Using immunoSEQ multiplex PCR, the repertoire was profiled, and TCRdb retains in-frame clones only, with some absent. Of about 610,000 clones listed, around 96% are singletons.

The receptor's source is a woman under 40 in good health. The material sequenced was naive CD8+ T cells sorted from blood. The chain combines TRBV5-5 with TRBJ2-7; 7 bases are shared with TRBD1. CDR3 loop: CASATGVNEQYF. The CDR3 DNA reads TGTGCCAGCGCTACAGGGGTCAACGAGCAGTACTTC.